This entry features one T cell receptor beta chain sequence. Its antigen is as yet unknown. A much larger clone differs by one base, so this may be a read error. Samples came from axillary lymph nodes draining the breast cancer. In TCRdb, the multiplex PCR reads were re-called with MiXCR into one record per CDR3 protein. This sample yields approximately 130,000 distinct CDR3 sequences, of which around 20% are seen a single time; roughly 2% belongs to the top ten. The data were taken from a study of breast tumors, draining lymph nodes, adjacent tissues. Study-level findings and limits: Tumor TCR diversity was below lymph nodes but above nontumor tissue. Most tumor T cells seemingly derive from lymph node, then expand in tumor.

Germline values: CDR1 SGHNT, CDR2 YYREEE (reference sequence). Trimming took 5 bases from V and 1 from J, leaving 13 bases between them. The CDR3 has 15 residues. This receptor was obtained from a female donor with breast cancer. Some clones in this sample may be carry-over from other donors' samples. The rearrangement joins TRBV5-4 to TRBJ1-3; a possible D gene is TRBD1 (6 bases). The source material was axillary lymph node tissue. The CDR3 loop is CASSPEGDSGNTIYF. The CDR3 DNA sequence: TGTGCCAGCAGTCCGGAGGGGGATTCTGGAAACACCATATATTTT.